This TCR beta chain was sequenced for a study of T-cell memory formation after mild COVID-19 (dated by TCRdb to about 2021). Looking at the study overall: Most TCR sequence clusters were specific to one of the two donors. Two young, previously healthy adult volunteers made up the cohort, one male and one female. T-cell clones expanding and contracting after mild COVID-19 in two donors were tracked by longitudinal TCRalpha and TCRbeta repertoire sequencing. General conclusions and limits of the study: Contracting CD4+ clones were found mainly in CM and EM memory subsets, while CD8+ clones were enriched in EMRA. SARS-CoV-2 specificity of the second-wave clones peaking on day 37 was not confirmed. Some responding clones were detected in pre-infection memory, suggesting pre-existing cross-reactive memory T cells joined the SARS-CoV-2 response. From day 15 to 85, contracting clones showed balanced CD4/CD8 phenotypes, whereas a second wave of clones that expanded from day 15 to 37 leaned towards CD4+. Only two mild cases were covered by the study, and larger cohorts that include severe cases with pre-infection samples were considered necessary.

TCRdb records Illumina NovaSeq 6000 as the sequencer. cDNA libraries for TCRalpha and TCRbeta were prepared by 5'RACE using constant-segment primers, with sample barcodes and unique molecular identifiers added. RNA was extracted from every sample with Trizol reagent. Amplification of the libraries took two PCR steps, and the second step added a second sample barcode plus Illumina TruSeq adapters. Libraries were sequenced on an Illumina NovaSeq with 2 x 150 bp paired-end reads. Per the source publication's procedure: With migec v1.2.7, reads were demultiplexed and then collapsed into UMI-guided consensus sequences. With mixcr v2.1.11, UMI consensuses were aligned to TRA and TRB V and J templates and assembled into clonotypes. Expanded or contracted clonotypes were those called significant by both edgeR and NoisET, with noise models trained on biological replicates. For edgeR calls, the cutoffs were a false discovery rate-adjusted p below 0.01 and a log2 fold-change threshold of 1. As an exploratory analysis of dynamics, PCA with hierarchical clustering was applied to max-normalized trajectories of the 1000 most abundant clonotypes. Separately sequenced CD4+ and CD8+ repertoires were used to assign a CD4 or CD8 phenotype to each responding clone. TCRdb reprocessing: public reads trimmed at Q25 with fastp, clones called with MiXCR, in-frame beta chains kept. A single entry per CDR3 protein holds the most common genes and DNA from its merged rows. These V and J calls are TCRdb output, not the study's own analysis. The sample profile shows hundreds of thousands of distinct CDR3 sequences; around 21% of them were found once. The ten largest clones add up to approximately 13% of the sample.

This clonotype was seen a few times. Its antigen is currently not known. No much larger clone exists at a distance of one base, and base qualities are not known. Ficoll-Paque density gradient centrifugation was the method used to isolate PBMCs. Trimming costs V 7 bases and J 6 bases, and their ends lie 13 bases apart. Including cysteine and phenylalanine, the CDR3 has 13 amino acids. Only the CDR3 DNA stays, 39 bases, in frame from base 1. Based on the germline V gene (reference sequence), the CDR1 and CDR2 sequences are LNHDA and SQIVND. This TCR derives from an adult woman who had mild COVID-19 (a few samples of this study predate the infection). The sample titles of this study are shuffled in the database, so cell type and time point are left out; the donor was told from shared clones. The sequence is built from TRBV19 and TRBJ2-1; the D gene cannot be resolved reliably. What was sequenced was PBMCs or a T cell subset sorted from them (not recorded which). The encoded CDR3 is CASIELGRNEQFF. The bases are TGTGCCAGTATTGAACTGGGTCGCAATGAGCAGTTCTTC. With the rest looked up from the reference TRBV19 and TRBJ2-1 genes rather than sequenced, the full variable domain is DGGITQSPKYLFRKEGQNVTLSCEQNLNHDAMYWYRQDPGQGLRLIYYSQIVNDFQKGDIAEGYSVSREKKESFPLTVTSAQKNPTAFYLCASIELGRNEQFFGPGTRLTVL.